Below are 10 T cell receptor beta chains sequenced from a single sample in a study of blood T cell repertoires in COVID-19 (dated by TCRdb to about 2020). The library was generated by the immunoSEQ multiplex PCR assay. TCRdb carries this immuneACCESS record with in-frame sequences only. Its versions omit some clonotypes, under half of them owing to an unresolved V gene in the studies checked, with the rest unexplained. This sample holds 95,000 to 150,000 clones; around 85% were observed only once. The ten largest clones take up under 3.5% of the sample. Sequencing used peripheral blood. The receptors originated from a woman aged 80 or over with COVID-19, enrolled during active disease.

V is TRBV3-1 (or the pseudogene TRBV3-2) and J is TRBJ2-3; D remains ambiguous. Germline assignment: CDR1 LGHDT and CDR2 YNNKEL (reference sequence). The CDR3 has 11 amino acids. Trimming shortened V by 4 bases and J by 6 bases, and 5 bases separated the two germline ends. Written as DNA, the CDR3 is TGTGCCAGCAGCCGGGCGGATACGCAGTATTTT. Amino acid sequence: CASSRADTQYF.

The chain employs TRBV6-6 and TRBJ1-4, with 8 bases that match TRBD1. With 4 bases clipped from V and 6 bases from J, the junction kept 4 bases outside the gene matches. The CDR3 consists of 14 residues. Germline V gene lookup returns CDR1 MNHNY and CDR2 SVGAGI (reference sequence). The CDR3 nucleotides are TGTGCCAGCAGTTTTGGACAGGGTTATGAAAAACTGTTTTTT. Its translation: CASSFGQGYEKLFF.

The rearrangement links TRBV15 to TRBJ1-2; no firm D call. Trimming shortened V by 4 bases and J by 0 bases, and 9 bases separated the two germline ends. Germline V lookup: CDR1 LNHNV, CDR2 YYDKDF (reference sequence). The CDR3 has 14 residues. CDR3 amino acids: CATSILRSNYGYTF. CDR3 nucleotide sequence: TGTGCCACCAGCATCCTCCGGTCTAACTATGGCTACACCTTC.

This clone appeared a single time. The V and J genes are TRBV5-6 and TRBJ2-5; TRBD2 matches 16 bases. CDR3 length: 15 amino acids. Germline values: CDR1 SGHDT, CDR2 YYEEEE. V lost 4 bases and J lost 5; bases outside the gene matches: 2. CDR3 sequence: CASSLGLAGGETQYF. Here the CDR3 DNA reads TGTGCCAGCAGCCTGGGACTAGCGGGAGGGGAGACCCAGTACTTC.

The chain carries TRBV27 and TRBJ2-6, with D unclear. The CDR3 covers 13 residues. Germline V lookup: CDR1 MNHEY, CDR2 SMNVEV (reference sequence). V was clipped by 3 bases and J by 4 bases, with 4 bases between them. The CDR3 spells CASSFRGANVLTF. The CDR3 bases are TGTGCCAGCAGTTTCAGAGGGGCCAACGTCCTGACTTTC.

The gene calls are TRBV28 and TRBJ1-6; no reliable D call. The CDR3 is 14 amino acids. Germline loops: CDR1 MDHEN, CDR2 SYDVKM. The V end was cut by 3 bases, the J end by 13 bases, with 16 bases between. CDR3 residues: CASSFTRPPSPLHF. The CDR3, as DNA: TGTGCCAGCAGTTTTACCCGCCCCCCGAGCCCCCTCCACTTT.

J is TRBJ2-4 and V is TRBV6-4, with a possible D match to TRBD1 (6 bases). The V end lost 5 bases, the J end lost 3 bases, and 17 bases lay between the germline ends. This CDR3 contains 16 residues. Germline CDR1 reads MRHNA; CDR2 reads SNTAGT. CDR3 DNA sequence: TGTGCCAGCAGTCCTTGGGCAGGGGATGGCAAAAACATTCAGTACTTC. It encodes CASSPWAGDGKNIQYF.

The chain couples TRBV19 to TRBJ1-5, with 7 bases identical to TRBD1. CDR3 length: 14 residues. J gave up 6 bases and V 5 bases, and 7 bases lay outside the gene matches. Germline CDR1 reads LNHDA; CDR2 reads SQIVND (reference sequence). The CDR3 DNA reads as TGTGCCAGTAGTGAGACAGGGTACGGTCAGCCCCAGCATTTT. Protein: CASSETGYGQPQHF.

The chain has TRBV7-2 and TRBJ2-7; a possible D gene is TRBD1 (5 bases). This CDR3 is 14 amino acids long. Looked up from germline, CDR1 is SGHTA and CDR2 is FQGNSA. Between the trimmed V and J ends, which lost 5 bases and 0 bases, there was a span of 11 bases. For the CDR3, the DNA is TGTGCCAGCAGCCCATTGACAGTCTCCTACGAGCAGTACTTC. Translated, it gives CASSPLTVSYEQYF.

The chain employs TRBV27 and TRBJ2-1; 12 bases map to TRBD2. Germline V gene sequence: CDR1 MNHEY, CDR2 SMNVEV (reference sequence). The CDR3 contains 15 residues. Trimming took 5 bases from V and 8 from J; bases not matched to a gene: 7. As DNA, the CDR3 is TGTGCCAGCAGTAAAACTAGCGGGAGGTGGGATGAGCAGTTCTTC. Translating gives CASSKTSGRWDEQFF.